This T cell receptor beta chain was captured by sequencing in a study of PD-1 blockade in classical Hodgkin lymphoma. The study, taken as a whole, reports: Newly diagnosed patients had baseline TCR diversity that was reportedly lower than that of healthy donors. Any patient who commenced nivolumab under 1 year after ASCT was excluded. Repertoire differences have undefined causes, possibly disease activity or prior therapy.

Of note for this clone: Its antigen is as yet unknown.

TCRdb keeps only in-frame clones here, not all; method: immunoSEQ multiplex PCR. The sample carries roughly 20,000 clones, 80% recorded once. Time point reported: cycle 4 day 1 (C4D1), after about 6 weeks of nivolumab. Every patient had relapsed following autologous stem cell transplantation, and cohorts differed in brentuximab vedotin exposure. This CDR3 region has 16 residues. CDR1 is SGDLS and CDR2 is YYNGEE in the germline V gene. Trimming removed 1 base at V and 2 bases at J, with 15 bases between. Sample: peripheral blood mononuclear cells (PBMCs), taken before the fourth cycle of nivolumab. The origin of this receptor is a human donor with classical Hodgkin lymphoma. The rearrangement links TRBV9 to TRBJ1-2; perhaps TRBD1 as D (6 bases). This CDR3 reads CASSVFDRTSNYGYTF. Here the CDR3 DNA reads TGTGCCAGCAGCGTATTCGACAGGACTTCAAACTATGGCTACACCTTC.